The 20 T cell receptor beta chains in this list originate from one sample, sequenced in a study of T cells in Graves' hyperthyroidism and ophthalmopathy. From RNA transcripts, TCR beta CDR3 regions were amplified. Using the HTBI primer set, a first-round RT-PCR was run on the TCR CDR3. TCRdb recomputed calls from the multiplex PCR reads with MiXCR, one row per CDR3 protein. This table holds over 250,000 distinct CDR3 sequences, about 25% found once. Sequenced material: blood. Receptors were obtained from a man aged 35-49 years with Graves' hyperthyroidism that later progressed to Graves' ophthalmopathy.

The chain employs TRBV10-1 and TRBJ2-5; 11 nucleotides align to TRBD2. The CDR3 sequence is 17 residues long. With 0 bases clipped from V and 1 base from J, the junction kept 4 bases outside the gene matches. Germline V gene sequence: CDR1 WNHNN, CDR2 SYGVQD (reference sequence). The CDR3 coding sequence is TGCGCCAGCAGTGAGTCGACTAGCGGGGTCCTCCAAGAGACCCAGTACTTC. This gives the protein CASSESTSGVLQETQYF.

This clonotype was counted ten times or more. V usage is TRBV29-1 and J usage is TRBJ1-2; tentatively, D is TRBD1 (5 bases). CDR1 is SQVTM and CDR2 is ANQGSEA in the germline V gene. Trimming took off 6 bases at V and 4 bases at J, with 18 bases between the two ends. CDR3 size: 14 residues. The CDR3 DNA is TGCAGCGTCCTGACCGAAAGACAGCTCTATGGCTACACCTTC. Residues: CSVLTERQLYGYTF. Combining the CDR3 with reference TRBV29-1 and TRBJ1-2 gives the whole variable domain SAVISQKPSRDICQRGTSLTIQCQVDSQVTMMFWYRQQPGQSLTLIATANQGSEATYESGFVIDKFPISRPNLTFSTLTVSNMSPEDSSIYLCSVLTERQLYGYTFGSGTRLTVV.

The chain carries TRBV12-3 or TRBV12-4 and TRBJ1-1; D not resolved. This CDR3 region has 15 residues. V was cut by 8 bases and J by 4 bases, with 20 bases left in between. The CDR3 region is CASQPHRPVSTEAFF. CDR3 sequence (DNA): TGTGCCAGCCAACCCCATCGGCCGGTGAGCACTGAAGCTTTCTTT.

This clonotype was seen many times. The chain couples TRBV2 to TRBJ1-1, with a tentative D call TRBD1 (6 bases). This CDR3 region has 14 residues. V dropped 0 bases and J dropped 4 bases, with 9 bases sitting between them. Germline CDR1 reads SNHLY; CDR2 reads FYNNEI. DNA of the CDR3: TGTGCCAGCAGTGAAGCTACAGGGTTCACTGAAGCTTTCTTT. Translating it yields CASSEATGFTEAFF.

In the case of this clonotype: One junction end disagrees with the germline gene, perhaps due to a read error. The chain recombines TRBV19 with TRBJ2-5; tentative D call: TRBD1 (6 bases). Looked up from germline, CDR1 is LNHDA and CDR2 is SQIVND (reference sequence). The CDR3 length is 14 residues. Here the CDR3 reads CASRIAGATGTRHF. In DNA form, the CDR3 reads TGTGCCAGTAGGATAGCAGGGGCGACCGGGACAAGGCACTTC.

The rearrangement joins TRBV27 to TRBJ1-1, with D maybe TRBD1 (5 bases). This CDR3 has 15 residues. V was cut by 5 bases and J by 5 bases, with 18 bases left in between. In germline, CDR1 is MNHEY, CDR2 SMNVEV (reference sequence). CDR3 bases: TGTGCCAGCAGTACCCGAGGGGACTCAGGGACTGAAGCTTTCTTT. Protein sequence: CASSTRGDSGTEAFF.

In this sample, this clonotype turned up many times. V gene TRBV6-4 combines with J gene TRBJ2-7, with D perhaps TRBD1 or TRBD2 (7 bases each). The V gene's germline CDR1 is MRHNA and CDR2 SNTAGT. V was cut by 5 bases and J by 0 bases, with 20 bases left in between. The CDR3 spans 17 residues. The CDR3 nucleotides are TGTGCCAGCAGTCACGCAGGGAGGGACAGTAGCTCCTACGAGCAGTACTTC. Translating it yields CASSHAGRDSSSYEQYF.

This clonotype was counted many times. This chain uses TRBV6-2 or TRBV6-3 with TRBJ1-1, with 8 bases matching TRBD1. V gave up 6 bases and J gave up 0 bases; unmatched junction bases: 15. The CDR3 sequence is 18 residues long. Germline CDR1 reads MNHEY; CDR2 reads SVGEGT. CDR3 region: CASSATKQGGRVNTEAFF. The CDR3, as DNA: TGTGCCAGCAGCGCGACAAAACAGGGGGGGAGAGTGAACACTGAAGCTTTCTTT.

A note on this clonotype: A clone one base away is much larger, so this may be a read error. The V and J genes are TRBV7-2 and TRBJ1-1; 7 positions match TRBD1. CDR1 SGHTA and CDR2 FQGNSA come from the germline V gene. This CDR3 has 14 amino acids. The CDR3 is CAGSLEGQYTEAFF. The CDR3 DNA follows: TGTGCCGGCAGCTTAGAGGGACAGTACACTGAAGCTTTCTTT. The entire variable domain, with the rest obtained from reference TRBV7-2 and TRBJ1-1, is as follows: GAGVSQSPSNKVTEKGKDVELRCDPISGHTALYWYRQSLGQGLEFLIYFQGNSAPDKSGLPSDRFSAERTGGSVSTLTIQRTQQEDSAVYLCAGSLEGQYTEAFFGQGTRLTVV.

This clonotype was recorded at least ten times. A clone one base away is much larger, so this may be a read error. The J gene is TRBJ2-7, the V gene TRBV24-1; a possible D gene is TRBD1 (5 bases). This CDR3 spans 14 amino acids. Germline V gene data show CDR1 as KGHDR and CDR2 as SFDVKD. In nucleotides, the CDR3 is TGTGCCACCAGTGATAGCCAGAGACAGTACGAGCGGTACTTC. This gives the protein CATSDSQRQYERYF.

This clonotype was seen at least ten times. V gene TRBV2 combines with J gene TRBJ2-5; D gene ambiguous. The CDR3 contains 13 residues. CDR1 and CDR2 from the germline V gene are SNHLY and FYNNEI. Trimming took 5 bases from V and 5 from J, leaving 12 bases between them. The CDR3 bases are TGTGCCAGCAGTAGACTTGTGCGGGAGACCCAGTACTTC. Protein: CASSRLVRETQYF. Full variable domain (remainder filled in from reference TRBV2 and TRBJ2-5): EPEVTQTPSHQVTQMGQEVILRCVPISNHLYFYWYRQILGQKVEFLVSFYNNEISEKSEIFDDQFSVERPDGSNFTLKIRSTKLEDSAMYFCASSRLVRETQYFGPGTRLLVL.

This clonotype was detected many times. The CDR3 reads CASSYGPEAVYEQYF. The CDR3 bases are TGCGCCAGCAGCTATGGTCCGGAGGCCGTCTACGAGCAGTACTTC. The chain joins TRBV5-1 to TRBJ2-7, with a possible D match to TRBD2 (5 bases). The CDR3 is made up of 15 amino acids. The germline V and J ends were trimmed by 3 bases and 3 bases, with 16 bases remaining between them. Germline CDR1 is SGHRS and CDR2 is YFSETQ.

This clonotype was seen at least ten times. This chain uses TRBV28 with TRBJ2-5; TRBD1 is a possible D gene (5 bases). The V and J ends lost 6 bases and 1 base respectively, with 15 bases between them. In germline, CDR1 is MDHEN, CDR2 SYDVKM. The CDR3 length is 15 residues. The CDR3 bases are TGTGCCAGCAGAGGGGCCCCCCCAGCCCAAGAGACCCAGTACTTC. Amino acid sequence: CASRGAPPAQETQYF.

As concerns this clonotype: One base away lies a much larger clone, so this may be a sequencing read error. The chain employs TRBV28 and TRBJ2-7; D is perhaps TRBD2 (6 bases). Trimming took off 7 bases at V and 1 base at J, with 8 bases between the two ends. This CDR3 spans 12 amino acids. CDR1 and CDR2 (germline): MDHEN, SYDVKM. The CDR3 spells CASIRGSYEQYF. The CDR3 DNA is TGTGCCAGCATCCGGGGGTCCTACGAGCAGTACTTC.

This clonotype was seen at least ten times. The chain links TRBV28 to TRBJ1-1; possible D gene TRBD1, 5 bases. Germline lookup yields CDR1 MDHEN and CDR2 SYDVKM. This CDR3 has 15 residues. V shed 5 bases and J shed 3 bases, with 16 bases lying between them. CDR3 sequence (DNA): TGTGCCAGCAGTACCCCGGGACGGGCCTACACTGAAGCTTTCTTT. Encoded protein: CASSTPGRAYTEAFF.

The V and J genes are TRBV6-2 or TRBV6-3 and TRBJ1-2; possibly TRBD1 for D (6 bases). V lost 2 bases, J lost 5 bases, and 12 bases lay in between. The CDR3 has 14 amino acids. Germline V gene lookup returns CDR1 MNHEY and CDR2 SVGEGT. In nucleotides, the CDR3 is TGTGCCAGCAGTTACCGGGACACTCTTTATGGCTACACCTTC. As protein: CASSYRDTLYGYTF.

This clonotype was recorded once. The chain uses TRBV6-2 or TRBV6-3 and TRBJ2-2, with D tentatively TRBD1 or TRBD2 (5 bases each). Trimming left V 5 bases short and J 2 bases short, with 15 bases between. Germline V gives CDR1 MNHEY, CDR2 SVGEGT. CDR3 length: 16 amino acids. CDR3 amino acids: CASSLSGTQNTGELFF. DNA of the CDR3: TGTGCCAGCAGTCTGTCCGGGACGCAAAACACCGGGGAGCTGTTTTTT.

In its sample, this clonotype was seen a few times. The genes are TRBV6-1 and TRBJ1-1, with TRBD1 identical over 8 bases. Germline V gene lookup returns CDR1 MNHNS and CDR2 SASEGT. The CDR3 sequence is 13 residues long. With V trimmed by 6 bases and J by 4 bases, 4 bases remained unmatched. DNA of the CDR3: TGTGCCAGCAGGGACAGGGTCGGCACTGAAGCTTTCTTT. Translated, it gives CASRDRVGTEAFF.

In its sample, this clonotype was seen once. The CDR3 loop is CASSRPGWGINQPQHF. CDR3 nucleotides: TGTGCCAGCAGCCGCCCCGGTTGGGGGATCAATCAGCCCCAGCATTTT. This rearrangement joins TRBV28 to TRBJ1-5, with a weak D call TRBD1 (5 bases). The CDR3 contains 16 residues. Trimming removed 6 bases from V and 3 bases from J, with 18 bases in between. Germline values: CDR1 MDHEN, CDR2 SYDVKM. The whole variable domain, remainder taken from reference TRBV28 and TRBJ1-5, is DVKVTQSSRYLVKRTGEKVFLECVQDMDHENMFWYRQDPGLGLRLIYFSYDVKMKEKGDIPEGYSVSREKKERFSLILESASTNQTSMYLCASSRPGWGINQPQHFGDGTRLSIL.

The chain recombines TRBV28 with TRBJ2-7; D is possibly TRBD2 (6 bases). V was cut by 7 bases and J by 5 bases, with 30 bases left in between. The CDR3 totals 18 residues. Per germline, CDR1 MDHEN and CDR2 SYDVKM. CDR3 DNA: TGTGCCAGCACCCCGGACTATTTCTCGGTGAAGGATTTAGACGAGCAGTACTTC. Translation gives CASTPDYFSVKDLDEQYF.